Below, 30 T cell receptor beta chains from the same sample are listed, as sequenced in a study of molecular identifiers for immune sequencing clone quantification. TCRdb redid the calling of the PCR reads with MiXCR, one entry per CDR3 protein. The sample yields tens of thousands of distinct CDR3 sequences, 17% seen once. The sample comprised naive CD8+ T cells from blood, with Jurkat cell RNA spiked in. Specified subset: FACS-sorted CD8+CD4-CCR7+CD45RA+ naive T cells. The source is a human donor in good health. Some libraries in this study had Jurkat cell RNA spiked in.

Note on this clonotype: Possible read error: a much larger clone is one base away. The J gene is TRBJ1-1, the V gene TRBV6-5; D not certain. Trimming stripped 6 bases from V and 0 bases from J, with 11 bases between. CDR1 is MNHEY, CDR2 SVGAGI, per germline. The CDR3 runs to 14 residues. The CDR3 DNA reads TGTGCCAGCAGACCACGGAACATGAACACTGAAGCTTTCTTT. The encoded protein is CASRPRNMNTEAFF.

This clonotype has ten or more counts. V is TRBV20-1 and J is TRBJ1-1; D is possibly TRBD1 (5 bases). The CDR3 runs to 12 residues. Germline values: CDR1 DFQATT, CDR2 SNEGSKA (reference sequence). The V end lost 3 bases, the J end lost 3 bases, and 8 bases lay between the germline ends. The DNA for the CDR3 is TGCAGTGCTAGCGACAGATACACTGAAGCTTTCTTT. This encodes CSASDRYTEAFF.

The rearrangement joins TRBV28 to TRBJ2-3; a possible D gene is TRBD2 (6 bases). Trimming pared 4 bases from V and 0 bases from J, leaving 20 bases between. The CDR3 is made up of 18 amino acids. CDR1 MDHEN and CDR2 SYDVKM come from the germline V gene. CDR3 bases: TGTGCCAGCAGTTATGAGCGGGTCTTGACGACTAGCACAGATACGCAGTATTTT. Translating it yields CASSYERVLTTSTDTQYF.

This clonotype has ten or more counts. This chain connects TRBV4-3 to TRBJ2-2; TRBD2 agrees at 9 bases. CDR3 length equals 18 residues. Per the germline V gene, CDR1 is LGHNA and CDR2 is YSLEER. The V segment lost 2 bases and the J segment 4 bases; nucleotides outside the gene matches: 11. DNA of the CDR3: TGCGCCAGCAGCCAAAGTTCATGGCGGGGGGGGGGCACCGGGGAGCTGTTTTTT. It yields the protein CASSQSSWRGGGTGELFF.

This clonotype was seen many times. This CDR3 reads CASSQDFGLNTEAFF. CDR3 bases: TGTGCCAGCAGCCAAGATTTCGGCCTGAACACTGAAGCTTTCTTT. The chain carries TRBV3-1 and TRBJ1-1; D is ambiguous. This CDR3 comprises 15 residues. Germline V CDR1 and CDR2: LGHDT, YNNKEL (reference sequence). V was cut by 0 bases and J by 0 bases, with 8 bases left in between. Drawing the rest from reference TRBV3-1 and TRBJ1-1, the complete variable domain is DTAVSQTPKYLVTQMGNDKSIKCEQNLGHDTMYWYKQDSKKFLKIMFSYNNKELIINETVPNRFSPKSPDKAHLNLHINSLELGDSAVYFCASSQDFGLNTEAFFGQGTRLTVV.

This clonotype was seen at least ten times. The genes are TRBV27 and TRBJ1-5; D gene uncertain. The CDR3 has 14 residues. The V end lost 2 bases, the J end lost 2 bases, and 7 bases lay between the germline ends. Germline CDR1 reads MNHEY; CDR2 reads SMNVEV (reference sequence). The CDR3 coding sequence is TGTGCCAGCAGTTTAGGAGAACGCAATCAGCCCCAGCATTTT. Protein sequence: CASSLGERNQPQHF.

The table lists this clonotype with many counts. V is TRBV4-1 and J is TRBJ2-7, with a possible D match to TRBD1 (5 bases). V lost 0 bases and J 0 bases, leaving 18 bases between the germline ends. The V gene's germline CDR1 is MGHRA and CDR2 YSYEKL. The CDR3 sequence is 18 residues long. CDR3 sequence reads: CASSQDGQGRLGSYEQYF. The DNA for the CDR3 is TGCGCCAGCAGCCAAGATGGCCAGGGAAGGTTGGGCTCCTACGAGCAGTACTTC.

This clonotype has a count of ten or more. This chain uses TRBV6-1 with TRBJ2-7; D gene unclear. Deletions cut 2 bases from V and 7 bases from J, with 6 bases between. Per the germline V gene, CDR1 is MNHNS and CDR2 is SASEGT. The CDR3 spans 11 residues. Here the CDR3 DNA reads TGTGCCAGCAGTGAATTTCAGGAGCAGTACTTC. Translation: CASSEFQEQYF.

On this clonotype itself: With a much larger clone just one base away, this may be a read error. The chain has TRBV4-1 and TRBJ2-2; maybe TRBD2 (5 bases). Germline CDR1 and CDR2: MGHRA and YSYEKL. The CDR3 extends over 14 amino acids. V gave up 1 base and J gave up 5 bases, with 8 bases separating them. This CDR3 reads CASSQGAGTGELFF. The DNA of the CDR3 is TGCGCCAGCAGCCAAGGTGCGGGTACCGGGGAGCTGTTTTTT.

In its sample, this clonotype was seen many times. The chain has TRBV9 and TRBJ2-7; no reliable D call. The CDR3 spans 13 residues. V was clipped by 3 bases and J by 2 bases, with 9 bases between them. Looked up from germline, CDR1 is SGDLS and CDR2 is YYNGEE. CDR3: CASSASPAYEQYF. DNA of the CDR3: TGTGCCAGCAGCGCAAGTCCGGCCTACGAGCAGTACTTC.

This clonotype was counted ten times or more. This chain uses TRBV28 with TRBJ1-1; D unclear. The V gene lost 3 bases and the J gene lost 1 base, with 6 bases spanning the gap. CDR3 length equals 13 residues. The germline CDR1 and CDR2 sequences are MDHEN and SYDVKM. The CDR3 loop is CASSLKGNTEAFF. DNA for the CDR3: TGTGCCAGCAGTTTGAAGGGGAACACTGAAGCTTTCTTT.

At least ten counts were recorded for this clonotype. The J gene is TRBJ2-2, the V gene TRBV4-3, with 11 nucleotides matching TRBD2. CDR3 length equals 19 residues. Trimming took 0 bases from V and 4 from J; bases not matched to a gene: 10. In germline, CDR1 is LGHNA, CDR2 YSLEER. CDR3 in amino acids: CASSQDLASGGSLTGELFF. The CDR3 bases are TGCGCCAGCAGCCAAGATTTGGCTAGCGGGGGGTCTCTCACCGGGGAGCTGTTTTTT.

This clonotype was detected many times. The chain carries TRBV5-4 and TRBJ1-1; 9 nucleotides match TRBD1. With 2 bases clipped from V and 1 base from J, the junction kept 9 bases outside the gene matches. The germline V gene has CDR1 SGHNT and CDR2 YYREEE (reference sequence). The CDR3 totals 17 residues. In nucleotides, the CDR3 is TGTGCCAGCAGCTTTCCGGGACAGGGCCCAACGAACACTGAAGCTTTCTTT. This sequence encodes CASSFPGQGPTNTEAFF.

Comment on this clonotype: This may be a read error, as it is one base from a much larger clone. This chain uses TRBV19 with TRBJ2-3; D gene unclear. This CDR3 spans 12 amino acids. Trimming took off 7 bases at V and 6 bases at J, with 11 bases between the two ends. Germline CDR1 and CDR2: LNHDA and SQIVND (reference sequence). The CDR3 DNA is TGTGCCAGTATTAGTGGCGCCGATACGCAGTATTTT. Protein sequence: CASISGADTQYF. The whole variable domain, remainder taken from reference TRBV19 and TRBJ2-3, is DGGITQSPKYLFRKEGQNVTLSCEQNLNHDAMYWYRQDPGQGLRLIYYSQIVNDFQKGDIAEGYSVSREKKESFPLTVTSAQKNPTAFYLCASISGADTQYFGPGTRLTVL.

Worth noting for this clonotype: This could be a read error, since a much larger clone is one nucleotide away. This sequence joins TRBV13 and TRBJ2-5, with 7 bases aligning to TRBD1. CDR3 length equals 14 residues. Germline V lookup: CDR1 PRHDT, CDR2 FYEKMQ (reference sequence). CDR3 in amino acids: CASSLGTAQETQYF. The CDR3 DNA reads TGTGCCAGCAGCCTAGGGACAGCCCAAGAGACCCAGTACTTC.

This clonotype was observed many times. The V and J genes are TRBV4-2 and TRBJ2-7; weak D call: TRBD1 (6 bases). The CDR3 consists of 15 residues. The V gene's germline CDR1 is LGHNA and CDR2 YNFKEQ. Trimming removed 0 bases at V and 3 bases at J, with 12 bases between. Here the CDR3 reads CASSQEGQSDYEQYF. DNA of the CDR3: TGTGCCAGCAGCCAAGAAGGACAGAGCGACTACGAGCAGTACTTC.

Many counts were recorded for this clonotype. This chain links TRBV5-1 with TRBJ2-7, with D possibly matching TRBD2 (6 bases). Germline loops: CDR1 SGHRS, CDR2 YFSETQ. V lost 0 bases and J 2 bases, leaving 12 bases between the germline ends. This CDR3 is 15 amino acids long. This CDR3 is CASSLVSGGAYEQYF. The CDR3 DNA reads as TGCGCCAGCAGCTTGGTCTCGGGCGGGGCCTACGAGCAGTACTTC.

This clonotype was recorded many times. V usage is TRBV11-2 and J usage is TRBJ2-7; the match to TRBD2 covers 7 bases. Germline V gives CDR1 SGHAT, CDR2 FQNNGV. J gave up 1 base and V 3 bases, and 6 bases lay outside the gene matches. The CDR3 is 15 amino acids. The CDR3, as DNA: TGTGCCAGCAGCTTCGGGGGGTACATGTCCTACGAGCAGTACTTC. Its protein product is CASSFGGYMSYEQYF.

This clonotype was counted ten times or more. The chain recombines TRBV30 with TRBJ1-5; a weak D match, TRBD1 (5 bases). Per the germline V gene, CDR1 is GTSNPN and CDR2 is SVGIG (reference sequence). The CDR3 sequence is 13 residues long. Trimming took off 2 bases at V and 5 bases at J, with 10 bases between the two ends. CDR3 sequence reads: CAWSQGGYQPQHF. The CDR3 DNA reads as TGTGCCTGGAGTCAGGGTGGGTATCAGCCCCAGCATTTT. Combining the CDR3 with reference TRBV30 and TRBJ1-5 gives the whole variable domain SQTIHQWPATLVQPVGSPLSLECTVEGTSNPNLYWYRQAAGRGLQLLFYSVGIGQISSEVPQNLSASRPQDRQFILSSKKLLLSDSGFYLCAWSQGGYQPQHFGDGTRLSIL.

The gene calls are TRBV20-1 and TRBJ1-1, with D maybe TRBD1 (5 bases). Germline CDR1 DFQATT, CDR2 SNEGSKA (reference sequence). V shed 3 bases and J shed 1 base, with 6 bases lying between them. The CDR3 length is 12 residues. The CDR3 DNA reads TGCAGTGCTAGTACAGGGAACACTGAAGCTTTCTTT. This gives the protein CSASTGNTEAFF.

This clonotype has a count of ten or more. The chain joins TRBV11-3 to TRBJ2-5; D assignment may be TRBD1 or TRBD2 (5 bases each). This CDR3 has 13 residues. Trimming took 4 bases from V and 4 from J, leaving 10 bases between them. Germline CDR1 is SGHNT and CDR2 is YENEEA. The CDR3 reads CASSSGTSETQYF. Here the CDR3 DNA reads TGTGCCAGCAGCTCTGGGACGTCAGAGACCCAGTACTTC.

This clonotype has a count of ten or more. This chain uses TRBV27 with TRBJ2-3, with 11 bases identical to TRBD2. Germline CDR1 MNHEY, CDR2 SMNVEV (reference sequence). The CDR3 has 16 amino acids. J lost 1 base, V lost 2 bases, and 2 bases had no gene match. CDR3 residues: CASSLELAGGTDTQYF. CDR3 nucleotides: TGTGCCAGCAGTTTAGAACTAGCGGGGGGCACAGATACGCAGTATTTT.

As to this clonotype: One base away lies a much larger clone, so this may be a sequencing read error. The V call is TRBV12-5, the J call TRBJ1-6; TRBD1 agrees at 7 bases. Germline values: CDR1 LGHNT, CDR2 FRNRAP. Losses at the gene ends were 6 bases for V and 7 bases for J; bases not matched to a gene: 9. The CDR3 spans 15 residues. The CDR3 coding sequence is TGTGCTAGTGGCCCGACAGGGAGGGGGAATTCACCCCTCCACTTT. It encodes CASGPTGRGNSPLHF.

This clonotype was detected ten times or more. V is TRBV23-1 and J is TRBJ2-7; D perhaps matches TRBD1 (6 bases). TRBV23-1 is designated an ORF whose function remains uncertain. V lost 7 bases and J 4 bases, leaving 20 bases between the germline ends. The CDR3 extends over 15 amino acids. The CDR3 is CASNHHRAQTYEQYF. CDR3 nucleotide sequence: TGCGCCAGCAACCACCACAGGGCCCAGACGTACGAGCAGTACTTC.

Worth noting for this clonotype: Just one base apart from a much larger clone, this may be a read error. V gene TRBV3-1 combines with J gene TRBJ1-1; perhaps TRBD1 as D (5 bases). The CDR3 length is 16 residues. The germline CDR1 and CDR2 sequences are LGHDT and YNNKEL (reference sequence). Written as DNA, the CDR3 is TGTGCCAGCAGCCCGTCGCTGGCAGGGCAATTTAGTGAAGCTCTCTTT. Translation gives CASSPSLAGQFSEALF.

The DNA of the CDR3 is TGTGCCAGCAGGCCCACAGGGTCCAGTTTTGAGACCCAGTACTTC. This translates into CASRPTGSSFETQYF. The chain is built from TRBV12-3 or TRBV12-4 and TRBJ2-5, with a possible D match to TRBD1 (6 bases). The CDR3 covers 15 residues. Trimming pared 6 bases from V and 5 bases from J, leaving 19 bases between.

The sample holds many counts of this clonotype. The rearrangement joins TRBV19 to TRBJ1-2; D is ambiguous. V dropped 6 bases and J dropped 3 bases, with 8 bases sitting between them. CDR1 and CDR2 from the germline V gene are LNHDA and SQIVND (reference sequence). This CDR3 spans 12 amino acids. This CDR3 is CASRIGYYGYTF. CDR3 nucleotides: TGTGCCAGTAGGATCGGTTACTATGGCTACACCTTC. Combining the CDR3 with reference TRBV19 and TRBJ1-2 gives the whole variable domain DGGITQSPKYLFRKEGQNVTLSCEQNLNHDAMYWYRQDPGQGLRLIYYSQIVNDFQKGDIAEGYSVSREKKESFPLTVTSAQKNPTAFYLCASRIGYYGYTFGSGTRLTVV.

In its sample, this clonotype is medium-sized. The chain recombines TRBV7-2 with TRBJ2-3; the match to TRBD2 covers 9 bases. CDR3 length: 16 amino acids. V was clipped by 2 bases and J by 3 bases; unmatched bases: 6. The germline CDR1 and CDR2 sequences are SGHTA and FQGNSA. CDR3 sequence reads: CASSLIPTSGTDTQYF. CDR3 DNA sequence: TGTGCCAGCAGCTTAATTCCGACTAGCGGAACAGATACGCAGTATTTT.

This clonotype was counted a few times. The chain uses TRBV7-9 and TRBJ2-6; tentative D call: TRBD1 (6 bases). V dropped 0 bases and J dropped 0 bases, with 18 bases sitting between them. The CDR3 contains 20 residues. The germline V gene has CDR1 SEHNR and CDR2 FQNEAQ (reference sequence). DNA for the CDR3: TGTGCCAGCAGCTTAGCGGTCGATCAGGGGCGACTCTCTGGGGCCAACGTCCTGACTTTC. This gives the protein CASSLAVDQGRLSGANVLTF.

This clonotype was seen ten or more times. V and J are TRBV6-2 or TRBV6-3 and TRBJ2-1; 10 positions agree with TRBD2. The CDR3 runs to 16 residues. The germline V gene has CDR1 MNHEY and CDR2 SVGEGT. J was trimmed by 7 bases and V by 8 bases; bases with no gene match: 14. The CDR3 is CASVLTTSGAGNEQFF. The CDR3 nucleotides are TGTGCCAGCGTTCTGACTACTAGCGGGGCGGGGAATGAGCAGTTCTTC.